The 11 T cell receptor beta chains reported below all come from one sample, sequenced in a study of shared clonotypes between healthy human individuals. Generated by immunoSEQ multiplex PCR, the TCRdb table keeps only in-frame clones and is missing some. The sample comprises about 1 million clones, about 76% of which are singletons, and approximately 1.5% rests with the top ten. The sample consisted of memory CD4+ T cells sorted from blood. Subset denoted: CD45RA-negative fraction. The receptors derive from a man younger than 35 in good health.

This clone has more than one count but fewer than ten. The CDR3 DNA sequence: TGTGCCAGCAGCTCATCCAGGGGGCAAGGAACTAATGAAAAACTGTTTTTT. As protein: CASSSSRGQGTNEKLFF. The chain couples TRBV5-4 to TRBJ1-4; 8 bases fit TRBD1. CDR3 length equals 17 residues. From germline, CDR1 is SGHNT and CDR2 YYREEE (reference sequence). With 3 bases clipped from V and 1 base from J, the junction kept 8 bases outside the gene matches.

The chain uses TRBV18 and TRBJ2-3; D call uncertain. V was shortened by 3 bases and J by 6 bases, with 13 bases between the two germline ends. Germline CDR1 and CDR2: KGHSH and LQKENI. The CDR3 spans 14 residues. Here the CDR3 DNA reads TGTGCCAGCTCACCGCCGTCGTCGCCGGATACGCAGTATTTT. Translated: CASSPPSSPDTQYF.

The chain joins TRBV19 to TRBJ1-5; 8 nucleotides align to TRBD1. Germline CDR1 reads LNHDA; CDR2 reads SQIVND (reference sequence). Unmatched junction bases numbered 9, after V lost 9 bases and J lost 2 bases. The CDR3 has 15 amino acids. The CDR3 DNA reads TGTGCCAGCAAAACAGGGGGATCGGGCAATCAGCCCCAGCATTTT. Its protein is CASKTGGSGNQPQHF.

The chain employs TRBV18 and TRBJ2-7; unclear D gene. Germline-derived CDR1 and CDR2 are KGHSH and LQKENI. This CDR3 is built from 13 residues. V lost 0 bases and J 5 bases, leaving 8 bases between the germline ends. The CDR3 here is CASSPPLRNEQYF. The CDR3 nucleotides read TGTGCCAGCTCACCACCGCTAAGGAACGAGCAGTACTTC.

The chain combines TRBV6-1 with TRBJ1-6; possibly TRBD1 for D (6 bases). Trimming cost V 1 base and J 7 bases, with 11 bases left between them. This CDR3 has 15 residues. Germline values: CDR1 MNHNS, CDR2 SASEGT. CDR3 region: CASSEGRTGNSPLHF. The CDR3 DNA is TGTGCCAGCAGTGAAGGGAGAACAGGGAATTCACCCCTCCACTTT.

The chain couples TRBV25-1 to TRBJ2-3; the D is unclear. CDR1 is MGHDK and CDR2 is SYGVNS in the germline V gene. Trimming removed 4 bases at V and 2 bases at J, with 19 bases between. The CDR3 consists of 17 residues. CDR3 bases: TGTGCCAGCAGTGCACTTGCCGTACCCCCCCACACAGATACGCAGTATTTT. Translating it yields CASSALAVPPHTDTQYF.

CDR3 nucleotides: TGCGCCAGCAGCTTGGGGCGGACAGGGGGCGCAGATACGCAGTATTTT. It translates to CASSLGRTGGADTQYF. This chain uses TRBV5-1 with TRBJ2-3, with 11 bases identical to TRBD1. V lost 0 bases and J lost 4; bases outside the gene matches: 4. The germline V gene has CDR1 SGHRS and CDR2 YFSETQ. CDR3 length equals 16 residues. The whole variable domain, remainder taken from reference TRBV5-1 and TRBJ2-3, is KAGVTQTPRYLIKTRGQQVTLSCSPISGHRSVSWYQQTPGQGLQFLFEYFSETQRNKGNFPGRFSGRQFSNSRSEMNVSTLELGDSALYLCASSLGRTGGADTQYFGPGTRLTVL.

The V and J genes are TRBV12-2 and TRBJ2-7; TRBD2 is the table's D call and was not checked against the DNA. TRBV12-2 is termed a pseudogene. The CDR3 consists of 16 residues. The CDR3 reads CASRLAEAGAGHEQYF. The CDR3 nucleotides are TGTGCAAGTCGCTTAGCCGAAGCGGGAGCCGGCCACGAGCAGTACTTC.

The CDR3 DNA reads as TGTGCCAGCAGCTCTGACAGGGGTCAATATGGCTACACCTTC. Amino acid sequence: CASSSDRGQYGYTF. The chain couples TRBV9 to TRBJ1-2, with TRBD1 matching 8 bases. The CDR3 loop spans 14 amino acids. With V trimmed by 4 bases and J by 5 bases, 7 bases remained unmatched. Germline V gene sequence: CDR1 SGDLS, CDR2 YYNGEE.

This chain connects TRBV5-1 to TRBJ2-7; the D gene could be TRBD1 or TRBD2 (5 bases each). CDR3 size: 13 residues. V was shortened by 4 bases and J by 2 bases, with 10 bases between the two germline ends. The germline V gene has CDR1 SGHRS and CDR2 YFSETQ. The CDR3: CASSPGPPYEQYF. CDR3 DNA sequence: TGCGCCAGCAGCCCGGGACCCCCCTACGAGCAGTACTTC.

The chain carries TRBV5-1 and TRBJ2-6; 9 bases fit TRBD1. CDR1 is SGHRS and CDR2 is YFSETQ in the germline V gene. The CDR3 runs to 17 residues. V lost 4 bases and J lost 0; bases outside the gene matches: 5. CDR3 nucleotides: TGCGCCAGCAGCCAGGGACAGGGACCCTCTGGGGCCAACGTCCTGACTTTC. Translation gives CASSQGQGPSGANVLTF.